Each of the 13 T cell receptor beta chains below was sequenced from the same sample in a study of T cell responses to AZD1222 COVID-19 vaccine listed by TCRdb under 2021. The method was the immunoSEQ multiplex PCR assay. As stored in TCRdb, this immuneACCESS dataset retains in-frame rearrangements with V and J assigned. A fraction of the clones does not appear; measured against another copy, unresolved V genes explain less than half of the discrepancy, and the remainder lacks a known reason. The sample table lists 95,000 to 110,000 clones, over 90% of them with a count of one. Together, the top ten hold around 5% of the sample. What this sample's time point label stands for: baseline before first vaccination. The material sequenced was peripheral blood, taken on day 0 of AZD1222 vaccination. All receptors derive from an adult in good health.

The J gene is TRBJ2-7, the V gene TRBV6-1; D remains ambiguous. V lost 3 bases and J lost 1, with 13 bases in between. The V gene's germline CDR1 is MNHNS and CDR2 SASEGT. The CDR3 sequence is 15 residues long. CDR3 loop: CASSDGPGTSYEQYF. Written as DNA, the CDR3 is TGTGCCAGCAGTGACGGGCCAGGAACATCCTACGAGCAGTACTTC.

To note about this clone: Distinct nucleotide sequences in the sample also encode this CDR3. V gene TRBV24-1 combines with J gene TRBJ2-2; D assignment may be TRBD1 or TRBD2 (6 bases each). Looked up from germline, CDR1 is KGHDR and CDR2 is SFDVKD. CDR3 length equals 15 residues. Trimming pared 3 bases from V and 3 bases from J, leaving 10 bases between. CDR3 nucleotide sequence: TGTGCCACCAGTGATCGGGGGCTTGACACCGGGGAGCTGTTTTTT. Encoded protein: CATSDRGLDTGELFF.

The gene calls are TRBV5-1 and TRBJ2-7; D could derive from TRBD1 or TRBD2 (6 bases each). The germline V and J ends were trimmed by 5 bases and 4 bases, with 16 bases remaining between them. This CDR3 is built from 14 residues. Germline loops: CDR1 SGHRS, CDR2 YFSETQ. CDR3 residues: CASSEGGARYEQYF. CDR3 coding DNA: TGCGCCAGCAGTGAGGGGGGCGCGAGGTACGAGCAGTACTTC.

CDR3 sequence: CASGPGTGSYEQYF. CDR3 nucleotide sequence: TGTGCCAGCGGACCCGGGACAGGGAGCTACGAGCAGTACTTC. The chain links TRBV7-9 to TRBJ2-7; TRBD1 matches 9 bases. V lost 8 bases, J lost 3 bases, and 8 bases stayed unmatched. The germline V gene has CDR1 SEHNR and CDR2 FQNEAQ (reference sequence). The CDR3 runs to 14 residues.

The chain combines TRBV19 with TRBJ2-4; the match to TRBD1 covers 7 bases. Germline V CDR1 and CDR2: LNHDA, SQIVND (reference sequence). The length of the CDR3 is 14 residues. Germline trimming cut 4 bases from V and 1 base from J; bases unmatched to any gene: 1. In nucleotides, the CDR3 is TGTGCCAGTAGTAAACAGGGGGCCAAAAACATTCAGTACTTC. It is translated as CASSKQGAKNIQYF.

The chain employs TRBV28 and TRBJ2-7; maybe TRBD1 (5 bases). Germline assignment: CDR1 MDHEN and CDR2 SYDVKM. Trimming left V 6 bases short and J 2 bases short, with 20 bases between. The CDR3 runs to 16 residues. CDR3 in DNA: TGTGCCAGCAGCCTCTCCCCAAGAAGACAGACCTACGAGCAGTACTTC. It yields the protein CASSLSPRRQTYEQYF.

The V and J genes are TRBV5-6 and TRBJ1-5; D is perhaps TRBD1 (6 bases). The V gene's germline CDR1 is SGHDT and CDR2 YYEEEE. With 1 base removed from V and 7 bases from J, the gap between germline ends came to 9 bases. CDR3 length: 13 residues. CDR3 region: CASSLNREQPQHF. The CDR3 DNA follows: TGTGCCAGCAGCTTGAACAGGGAACAGCCCCAGCATTTT.

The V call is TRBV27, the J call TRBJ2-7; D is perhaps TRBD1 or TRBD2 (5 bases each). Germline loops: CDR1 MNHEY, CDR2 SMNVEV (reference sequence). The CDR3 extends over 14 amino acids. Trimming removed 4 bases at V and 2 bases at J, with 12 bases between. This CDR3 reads CASSYTGPTYEQYF. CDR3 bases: TGTGCCAGCAGTTACACGGGACCTACCTACGAGCAGTACTTC.

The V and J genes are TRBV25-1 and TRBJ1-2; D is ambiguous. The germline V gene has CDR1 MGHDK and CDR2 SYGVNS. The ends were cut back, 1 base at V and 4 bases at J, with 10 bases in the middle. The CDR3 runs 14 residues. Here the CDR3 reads CASSEFGLSYGYTF. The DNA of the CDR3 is TGTGCCAGCAGTGAATTCGGATTGAGCTATGGCTACACCTTC.

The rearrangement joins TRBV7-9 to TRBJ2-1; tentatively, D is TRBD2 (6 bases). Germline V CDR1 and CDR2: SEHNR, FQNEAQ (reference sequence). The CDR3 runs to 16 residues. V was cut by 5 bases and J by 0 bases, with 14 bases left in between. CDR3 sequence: CASSTGDFPSYNEQFF. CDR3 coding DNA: TGTGCCAGCAGCACCGGGGACTTCCCCTCCTACAATGAGCAGTTCTTC.

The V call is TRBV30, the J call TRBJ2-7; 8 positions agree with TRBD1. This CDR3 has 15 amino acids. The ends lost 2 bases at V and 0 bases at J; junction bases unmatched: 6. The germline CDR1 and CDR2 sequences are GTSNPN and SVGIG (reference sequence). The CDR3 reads CAWSPQGAPSYEQYF. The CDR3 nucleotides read TGTGCCTGGAGTCCTCAGGGGGCACCCTCCTACGAGCAGTACTTC.

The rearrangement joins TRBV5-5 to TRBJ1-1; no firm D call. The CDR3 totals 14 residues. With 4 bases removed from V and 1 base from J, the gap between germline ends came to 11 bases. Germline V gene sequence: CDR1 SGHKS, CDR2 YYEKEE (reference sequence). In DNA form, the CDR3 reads TGTGCCAGCAGCCGTGGAGGTGGGAACACTGAAGCTTTCTTT. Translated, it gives CASSRGGGNTEAFF.

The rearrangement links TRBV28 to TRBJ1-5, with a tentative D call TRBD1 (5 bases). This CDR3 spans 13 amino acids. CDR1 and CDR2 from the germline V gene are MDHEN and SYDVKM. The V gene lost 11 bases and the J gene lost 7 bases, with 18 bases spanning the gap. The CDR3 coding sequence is TGTGCCTGGGGGACGGGGGGTAGACAGCCCCAGCATTTT. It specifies CAWGTGGRQPQHF.